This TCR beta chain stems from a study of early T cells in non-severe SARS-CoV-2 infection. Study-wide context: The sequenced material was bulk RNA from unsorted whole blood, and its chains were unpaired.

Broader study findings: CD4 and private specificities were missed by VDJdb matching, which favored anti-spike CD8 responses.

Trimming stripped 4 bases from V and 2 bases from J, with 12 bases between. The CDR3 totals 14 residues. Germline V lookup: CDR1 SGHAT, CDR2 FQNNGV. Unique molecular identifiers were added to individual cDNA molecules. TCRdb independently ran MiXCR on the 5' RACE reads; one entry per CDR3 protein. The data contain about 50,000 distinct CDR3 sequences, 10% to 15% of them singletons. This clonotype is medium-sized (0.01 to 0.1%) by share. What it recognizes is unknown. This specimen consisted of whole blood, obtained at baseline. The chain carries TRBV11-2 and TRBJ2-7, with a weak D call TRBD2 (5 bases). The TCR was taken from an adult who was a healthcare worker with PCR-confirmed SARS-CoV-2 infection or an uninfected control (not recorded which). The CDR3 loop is CASSSRGLPYEQYF. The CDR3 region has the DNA TGTGCCAGCAGCTCGCGCGGGCTACCCTACGAGCAGTACTTC. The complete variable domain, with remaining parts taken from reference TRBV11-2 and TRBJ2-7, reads EAGVAQSPRYKIIEKRQSVAFWCNPISGHATLYWYQQILGQGPKLLIQFQNNGVVDDSQLPKDRFSAERLKGVDSTLKIQPAKLEDSAVYLCASSSRGLPYEQYFGPGTRLTVT.